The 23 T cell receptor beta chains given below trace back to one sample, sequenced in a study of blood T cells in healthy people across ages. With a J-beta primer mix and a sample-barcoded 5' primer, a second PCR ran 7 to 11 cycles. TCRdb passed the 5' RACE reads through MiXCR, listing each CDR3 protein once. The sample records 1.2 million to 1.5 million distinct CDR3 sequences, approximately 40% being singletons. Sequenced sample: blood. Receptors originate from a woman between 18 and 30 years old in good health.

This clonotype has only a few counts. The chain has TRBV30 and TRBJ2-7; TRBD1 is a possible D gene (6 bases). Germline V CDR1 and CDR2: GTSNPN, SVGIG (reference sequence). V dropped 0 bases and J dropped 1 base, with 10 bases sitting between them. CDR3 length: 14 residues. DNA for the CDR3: TGTGCCTGGAGTGTACAGGGTATATCCTACGAGCAGTACTTC. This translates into CAWSVQGISYEQYF.

The CDR3 loop reads CAISESVQKGEKLFF. CDR3 nucleotides: TGTGCCATCAGTGAGTCGGTACAAAAAGGCGAAAAACTGTTTTTT. The chain couples TRBV10-3 to TRBJ1-4; D uncertain. This CDR3 is built from 15 residues. Germline values: CDR1 ENHRY, CDR2 SYGVKD. Trimming pared 0 bases from V and 8 bases from J, leaving 13 bases between.

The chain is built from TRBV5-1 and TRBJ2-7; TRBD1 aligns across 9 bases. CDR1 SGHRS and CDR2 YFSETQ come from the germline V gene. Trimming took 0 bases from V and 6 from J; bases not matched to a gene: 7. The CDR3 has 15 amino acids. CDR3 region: CASSLGDRVEFEQYF. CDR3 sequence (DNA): TGCGCCAGCAGCTTGGGGGACAGGGTTGAATTCGAGCAGTACTTC.

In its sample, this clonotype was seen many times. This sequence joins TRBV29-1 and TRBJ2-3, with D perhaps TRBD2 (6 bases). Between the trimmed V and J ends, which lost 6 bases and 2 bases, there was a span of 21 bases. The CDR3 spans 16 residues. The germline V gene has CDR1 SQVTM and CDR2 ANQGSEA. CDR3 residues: CSVEGSGGMFTDTQYF. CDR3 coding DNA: TGCAGCGTCGAGGGGTCGGGCGGGATGTTCACAGATACGCAGTATTTT.

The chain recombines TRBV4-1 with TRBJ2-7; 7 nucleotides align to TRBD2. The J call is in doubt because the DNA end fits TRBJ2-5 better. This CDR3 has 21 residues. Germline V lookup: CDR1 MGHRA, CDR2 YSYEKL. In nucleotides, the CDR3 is TGCGCCAGCAGCCAAGATCAGGGACTGGCGGGAGAGACCTACTTCCGAGAGACCCAGTACTTC. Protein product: CASSQDQGLAGETYFRETQYF.

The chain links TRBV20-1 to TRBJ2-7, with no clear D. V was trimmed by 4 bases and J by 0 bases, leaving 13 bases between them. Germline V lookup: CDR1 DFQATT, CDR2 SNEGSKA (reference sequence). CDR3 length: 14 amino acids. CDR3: CSANGHRSSYEQYF. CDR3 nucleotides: TGCAGTGCTAACGGGCATCGCAGCTCCTACGAGCAGTACTTC.

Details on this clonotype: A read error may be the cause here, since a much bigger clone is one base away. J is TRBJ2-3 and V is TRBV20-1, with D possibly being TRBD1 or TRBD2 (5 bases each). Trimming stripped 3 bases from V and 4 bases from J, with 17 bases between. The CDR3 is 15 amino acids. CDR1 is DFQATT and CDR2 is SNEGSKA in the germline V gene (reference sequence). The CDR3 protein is CSARGSGRSADTQYF. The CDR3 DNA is TGCAGTGCTAGGGGGTCGGGGCGTAGCGCAGATACGCAGTATTTT.

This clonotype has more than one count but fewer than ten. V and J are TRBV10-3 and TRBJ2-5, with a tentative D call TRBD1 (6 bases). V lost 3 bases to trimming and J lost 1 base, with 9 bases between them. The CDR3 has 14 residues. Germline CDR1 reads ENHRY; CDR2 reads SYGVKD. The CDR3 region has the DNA TGTGCCATCAGTGAAACGGACAGCCAAGAGACCCAGTACTTC. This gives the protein CAISETDSQETQYF.

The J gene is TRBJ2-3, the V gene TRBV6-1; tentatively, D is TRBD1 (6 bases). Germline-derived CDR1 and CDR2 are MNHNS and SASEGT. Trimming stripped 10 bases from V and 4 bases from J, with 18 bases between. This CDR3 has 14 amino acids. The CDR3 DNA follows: TGTGCCACGGACAGCGGCGACGCAGCAGATACGCAGTATTTT. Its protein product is CATDSGDAADTQYF.

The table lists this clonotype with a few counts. The CDR3 sequence is CASELSRETQYF. The CDR3, as DNA: TGTGCCAGTGAGCTAAGTCGAGAGACCCAGTACTTC. The chain is built from TRBV6-1 and TRBJ2-5; D remains unclear. The germline V gene has CDR1 MNHNS and CDR2 SASEGT. The CDR3 sequence is 12 residues long. Trimming pared 9 bases from V and 4 bases from J, leaving 12 bases between.

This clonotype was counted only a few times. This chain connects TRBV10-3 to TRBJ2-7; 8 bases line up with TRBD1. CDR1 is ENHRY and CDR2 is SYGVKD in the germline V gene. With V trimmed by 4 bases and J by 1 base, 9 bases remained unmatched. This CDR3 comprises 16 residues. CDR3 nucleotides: TGTGCCATCAGTGCTTATACGACAGGGGTGTCCTACGAGCAGTACTTC. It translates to CAISAYTTGVSYEQYF.

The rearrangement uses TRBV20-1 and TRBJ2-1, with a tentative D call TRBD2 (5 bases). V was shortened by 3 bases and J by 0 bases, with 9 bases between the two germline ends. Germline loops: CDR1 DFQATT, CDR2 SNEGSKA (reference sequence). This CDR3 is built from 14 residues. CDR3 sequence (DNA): TGCAGTGCTAGTCACGGGGACTCCTACAATGAGCAGTTCTTC. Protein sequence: CSASHGDSYNEQFF.

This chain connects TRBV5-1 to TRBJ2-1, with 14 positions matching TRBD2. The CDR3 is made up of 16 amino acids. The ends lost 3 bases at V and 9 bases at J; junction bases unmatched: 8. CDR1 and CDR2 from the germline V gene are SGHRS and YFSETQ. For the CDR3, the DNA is TGCGCCAGCAGCTGGTCCGGGACTAGCGGGAGTGGTGAGCAGTTCTTC. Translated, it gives CASSWSGTSGSGEQFF.

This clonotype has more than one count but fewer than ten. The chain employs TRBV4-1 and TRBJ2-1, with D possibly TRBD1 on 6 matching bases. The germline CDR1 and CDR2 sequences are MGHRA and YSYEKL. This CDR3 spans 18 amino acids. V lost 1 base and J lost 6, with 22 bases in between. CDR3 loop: CASSQVGGSGTLGNEQFF. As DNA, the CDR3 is TGCGCCAGCAGCCAAGTAGGGGGATCCGGGACCCTGGGCAATGAGCAGTTCTTC.

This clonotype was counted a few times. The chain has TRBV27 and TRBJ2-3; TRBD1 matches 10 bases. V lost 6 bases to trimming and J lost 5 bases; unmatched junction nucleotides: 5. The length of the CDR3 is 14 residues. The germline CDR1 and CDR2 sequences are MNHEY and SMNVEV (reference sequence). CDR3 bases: TGTGCCAGCAGGAGACAGGGGGCAGGAGATACGCAGTATTTT. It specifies CASRRQGAGDTQYF.

CDR3 nucleotide sequence: TGTGCCAGCAGTGAAACTGGGACAGCAAAGTACTCCTACGAGCAGTACTTC. Its translation is CASSETGTAKYSYEQYF. The rearrangement uses TRBV6-1 and TRBJ2-7, with 7 bases matching TRBD1. V shed 2 bases and J 0 bases; nucleotides not matched to a gene: 10. Looked up from germline, CDR1 is MNHNS and CDR2 is SASEGT. CDR3 length: 17 residues.

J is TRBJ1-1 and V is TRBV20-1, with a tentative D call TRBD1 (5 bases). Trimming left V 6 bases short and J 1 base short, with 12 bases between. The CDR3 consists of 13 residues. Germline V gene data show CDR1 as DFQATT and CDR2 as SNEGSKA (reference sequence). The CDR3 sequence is CSAPWGRNTEAFF. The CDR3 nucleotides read TGCAGTGCACCATGGGGCAGGAACACTGAAGCTTTCTTT.

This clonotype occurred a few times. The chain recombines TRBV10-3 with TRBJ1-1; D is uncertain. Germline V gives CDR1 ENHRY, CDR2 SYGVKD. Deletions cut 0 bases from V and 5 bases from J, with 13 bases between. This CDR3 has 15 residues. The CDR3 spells CAISESGILSTEAFF. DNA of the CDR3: TGTGCCATCAGTGAGTCGGGGATCTTGAGTACTGAAGCTTTCTTT.

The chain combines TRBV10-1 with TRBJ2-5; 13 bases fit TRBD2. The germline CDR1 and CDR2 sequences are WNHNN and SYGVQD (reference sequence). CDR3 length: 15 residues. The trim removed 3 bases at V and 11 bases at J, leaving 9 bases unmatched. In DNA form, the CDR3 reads TGCGCCAGCAGTGACGGGACTAGCGGGGCAAATGAGCAGTACTTC. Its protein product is CASSDGTSGANEQYF.

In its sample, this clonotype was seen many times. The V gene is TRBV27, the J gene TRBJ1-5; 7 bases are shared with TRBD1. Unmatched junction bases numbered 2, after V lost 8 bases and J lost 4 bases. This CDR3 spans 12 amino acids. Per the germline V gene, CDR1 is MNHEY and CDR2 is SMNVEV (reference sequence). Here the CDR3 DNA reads TGTGCCAGCGGCAGGGGGAATCAGCCCCAGCATTTT. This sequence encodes CASGRGNQPQHF.

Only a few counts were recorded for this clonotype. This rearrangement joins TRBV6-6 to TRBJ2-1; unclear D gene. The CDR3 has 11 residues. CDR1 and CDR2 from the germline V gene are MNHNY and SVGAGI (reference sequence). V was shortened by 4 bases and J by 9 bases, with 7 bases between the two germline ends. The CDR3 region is CASSSASEQFF. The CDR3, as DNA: TGTGCCAGCAGTTCCGCAAGTGAGCAGTTCTTC.

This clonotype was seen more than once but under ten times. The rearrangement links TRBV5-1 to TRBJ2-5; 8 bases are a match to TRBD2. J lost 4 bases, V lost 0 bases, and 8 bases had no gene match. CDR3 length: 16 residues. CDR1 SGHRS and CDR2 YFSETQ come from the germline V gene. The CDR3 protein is CASSLDAGRGGETQYF. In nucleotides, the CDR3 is TGCGCCAGCAGCTTGGATGCCGGGAGGGGTGGAGAGACCCAGTACTTC. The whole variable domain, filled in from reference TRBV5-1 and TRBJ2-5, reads KAGVTQTPRYLIKTRGQQVTLSCSPISGHRSVSWYQQTPGQGLQFLFEYFSETQRNKGNFPGRFSGRQFSNSRSEMNVSTLELGDSALYLCASSLDAGRGGETQYFGPGTRLLVL.

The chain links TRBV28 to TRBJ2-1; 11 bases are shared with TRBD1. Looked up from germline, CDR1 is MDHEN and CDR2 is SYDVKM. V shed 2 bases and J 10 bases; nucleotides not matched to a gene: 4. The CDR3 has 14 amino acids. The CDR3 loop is CASSLGTGGREQFF. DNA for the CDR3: TGTGCCAGCAGTTTAGGGACAGGGGGAAGGGAGCAGTTCTTC.